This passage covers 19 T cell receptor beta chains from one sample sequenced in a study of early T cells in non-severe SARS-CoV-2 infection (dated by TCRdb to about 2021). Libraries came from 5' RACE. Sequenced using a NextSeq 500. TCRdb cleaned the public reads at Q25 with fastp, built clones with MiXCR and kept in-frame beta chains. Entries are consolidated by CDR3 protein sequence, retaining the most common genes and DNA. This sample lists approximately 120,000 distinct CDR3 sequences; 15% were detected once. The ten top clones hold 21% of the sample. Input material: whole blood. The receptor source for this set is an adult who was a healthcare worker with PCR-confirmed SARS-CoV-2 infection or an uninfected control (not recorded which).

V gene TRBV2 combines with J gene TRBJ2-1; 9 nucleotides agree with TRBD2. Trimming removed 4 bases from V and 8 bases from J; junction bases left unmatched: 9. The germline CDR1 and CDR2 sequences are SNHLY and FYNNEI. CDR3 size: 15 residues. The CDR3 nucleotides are TGTGCCAGCAGTGCTCAGGCTAGCGGGGTGGATGAGCAGTTCTTC. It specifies CASSAQASGVDEQFF.

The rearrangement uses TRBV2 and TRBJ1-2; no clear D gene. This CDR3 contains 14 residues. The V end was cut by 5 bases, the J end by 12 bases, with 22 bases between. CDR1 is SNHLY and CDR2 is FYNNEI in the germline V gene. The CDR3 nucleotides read TGTGCCAGCAGTCAACTCCTCGTCGGGAATTTCAACACCTTC. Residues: CASSQLLVGNFNTF.

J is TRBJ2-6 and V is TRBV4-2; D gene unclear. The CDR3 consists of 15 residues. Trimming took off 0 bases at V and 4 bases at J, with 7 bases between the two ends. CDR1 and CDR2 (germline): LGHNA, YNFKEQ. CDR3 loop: CASSQESYGANVLTF. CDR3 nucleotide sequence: TGTGCCAGCAGCCAAGAATCGTACGGGGCCAACGTCCTGACTTTC.

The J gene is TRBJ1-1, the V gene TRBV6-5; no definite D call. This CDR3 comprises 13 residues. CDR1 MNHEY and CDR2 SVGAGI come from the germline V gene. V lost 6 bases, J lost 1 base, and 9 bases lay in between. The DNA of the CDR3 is TGTGCCAGCAGCCGTGGACCGAACACTGAAGCTTTCTTT. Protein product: CASSRGPNTEAFF.

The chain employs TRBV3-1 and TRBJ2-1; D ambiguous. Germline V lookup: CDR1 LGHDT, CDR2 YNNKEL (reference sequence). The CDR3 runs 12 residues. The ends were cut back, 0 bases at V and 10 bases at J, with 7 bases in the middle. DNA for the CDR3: TGTGCCAGCAGCCAAGACCGAAGCGAGCAGTTCTTC. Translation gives CASSQDRSEQFF.

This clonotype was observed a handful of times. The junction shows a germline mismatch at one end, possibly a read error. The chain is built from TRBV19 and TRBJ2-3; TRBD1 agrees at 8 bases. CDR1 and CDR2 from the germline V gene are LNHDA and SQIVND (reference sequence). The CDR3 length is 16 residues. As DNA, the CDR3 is TGTGCCAGTAGCCCCCGGAGGGCAGGGGGCACCGATACGCAGTATTTT. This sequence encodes CASSPRRAGGTDTQYF.

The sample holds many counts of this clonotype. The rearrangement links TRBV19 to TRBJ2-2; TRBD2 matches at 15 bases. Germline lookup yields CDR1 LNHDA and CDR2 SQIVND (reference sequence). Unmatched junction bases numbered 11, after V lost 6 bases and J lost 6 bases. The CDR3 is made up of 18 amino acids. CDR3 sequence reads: CASSAYLRTSGGAGELFF. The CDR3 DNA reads TGTGCCAGTAGCGCCTACCTGAGGACTAGCGGGGGGGCCGGGGAGCTGTTTTTT.

The CDR3 protein is CASSQGGTGNYEQYF. CDR3 sequence (DNA): TGTGCCAGCAGCCAGGGAGGGACAGGGAACTACGAGCAGTACTTC. V gene TRBV3-1 combines with J gene TRBJ2-7; 9 bases fit TRBD1. Germline V gene data show CDR1 as LGHDT and CDR2 as YNNKEL (reference sequence). V lost 3 bases and J lost 3; bases outside the gene matches: 6. The CDR3 runs to 15 residues.

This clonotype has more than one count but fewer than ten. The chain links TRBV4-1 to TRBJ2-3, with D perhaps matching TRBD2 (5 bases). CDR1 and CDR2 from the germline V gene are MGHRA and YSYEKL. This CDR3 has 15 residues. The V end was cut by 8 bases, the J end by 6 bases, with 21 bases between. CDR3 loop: CASSLSPGFRDTQYF. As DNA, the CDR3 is TGCGCCAGCTCTCTATCCCCGGGGTTCCGTGATACGCAGTATTTT.

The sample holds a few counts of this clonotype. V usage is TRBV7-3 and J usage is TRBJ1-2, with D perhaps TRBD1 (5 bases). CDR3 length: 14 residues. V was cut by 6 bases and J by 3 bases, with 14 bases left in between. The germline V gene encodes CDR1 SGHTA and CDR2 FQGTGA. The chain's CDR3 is CASRPGPSDYGYTF. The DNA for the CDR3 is TGTGCCAGCAGACCGGGGCCTTCGGACTATGGCTACACCTTC.

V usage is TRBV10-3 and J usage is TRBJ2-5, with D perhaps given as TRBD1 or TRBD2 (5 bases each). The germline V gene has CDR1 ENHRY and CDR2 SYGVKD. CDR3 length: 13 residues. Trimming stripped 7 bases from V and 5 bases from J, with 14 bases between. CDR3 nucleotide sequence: TGTGCCATCAACCGGGACGTGGGGGAGACCCAGTACTTC. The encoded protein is CAINRDVGETQYF.

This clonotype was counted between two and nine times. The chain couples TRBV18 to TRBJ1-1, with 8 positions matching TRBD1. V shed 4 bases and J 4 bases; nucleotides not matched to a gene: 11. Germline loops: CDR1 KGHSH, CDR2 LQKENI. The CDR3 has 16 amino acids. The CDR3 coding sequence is TGTGCCAGCTCACGAGGACAGGGCGGTTCGGGCACTGAAGCTTTCTTT. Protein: CASSRGQGGSGTEAFF.

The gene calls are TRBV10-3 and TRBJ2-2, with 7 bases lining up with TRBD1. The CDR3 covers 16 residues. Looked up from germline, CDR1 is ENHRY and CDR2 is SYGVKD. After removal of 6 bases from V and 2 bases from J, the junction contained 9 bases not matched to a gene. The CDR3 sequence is CAISSAGTVNTGELFF. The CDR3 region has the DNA TGTGCCATCAGCTCGGCCGGGACAGTTAACACCGGGGAGCTGTTTTTT.

The DNA of the CDR3 is TGCGCCAGCAGCGCCGGGACAGCCCTCAATGAGCAGTTCTTC. The encoded protein is CASSAGTALNEQFF. This chain links TRBV5-1 with TRBJ2-1; TRBD1 matches 7 bases. V lost 4 bases and J lost 6; bases outside the gene matches: 7. CDR1 and CDR2 (germline): SGHRS, YFSETQ. This CDR3 spans 14 amino acids. Filled out from reference TRBV5-1 and TRBJ2-1, the complete variable domain reads KAGVTQTPRYLIKTRGQQVTLSCSPISGHRSVSWYQQTPGQGLQFLFEYFSETQRNKGNFPGRFSGRQFSNSRSEMNVSTLELGDSALYLCASSAGTALNEQFFGPGTRLTVL.

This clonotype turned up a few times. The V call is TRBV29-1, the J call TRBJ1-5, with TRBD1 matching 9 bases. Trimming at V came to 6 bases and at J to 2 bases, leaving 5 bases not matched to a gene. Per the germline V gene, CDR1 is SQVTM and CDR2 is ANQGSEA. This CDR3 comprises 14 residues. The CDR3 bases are TGCAGCGTGGGGACAGGGATAGGCAATCAGCCCCAGCATTTT. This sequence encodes CSVGTGIGNQPQHF.

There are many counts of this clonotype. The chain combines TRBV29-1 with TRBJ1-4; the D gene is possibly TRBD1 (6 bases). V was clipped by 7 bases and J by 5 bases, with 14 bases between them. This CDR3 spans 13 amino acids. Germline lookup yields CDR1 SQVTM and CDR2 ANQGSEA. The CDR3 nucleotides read TGCAGCGCCCAGGGGTCGGGGAATGAAAAACTGTTTTTT. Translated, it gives CSAQGSGNEKLFF.

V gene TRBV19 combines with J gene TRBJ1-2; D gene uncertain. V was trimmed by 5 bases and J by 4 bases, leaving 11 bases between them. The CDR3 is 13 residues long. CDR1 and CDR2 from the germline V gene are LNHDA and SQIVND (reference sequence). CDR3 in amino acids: CASSFGLPYGYTF. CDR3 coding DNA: TGTGCCAGTAGTTTCGGCCTCCCCTATGGCTACACCTTC.

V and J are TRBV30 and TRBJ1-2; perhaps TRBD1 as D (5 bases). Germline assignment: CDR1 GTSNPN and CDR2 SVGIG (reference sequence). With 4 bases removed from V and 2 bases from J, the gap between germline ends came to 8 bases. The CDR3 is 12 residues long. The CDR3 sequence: CAWTGQNYGYTF. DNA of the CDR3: TGTGCCTGGACAGGGCAGAACTATGGCTACACCTTC.

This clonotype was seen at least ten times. The CDR3 DNA reads TGCGCCAGCAGCCAAGACCCCCGGACCCTATACTACGAGCAGTACTTC. It specifies CASSQDPRTLYYEQYF. The genes are TRBV4-1 and TRBJ2-7, with D unresolved. V was trimmed by 0 bases and J by 3 bases, leaving 15 bases between them. Germline CDR1 is MGHRA and CDR2 is YSYEKL. CDR3 length: 16 amino acids.